These 3 T cell receptor beta chains came from one sample sequenced in a study of cytomegalovirus exposure and HLA in healthy donors. In the PCR, 60 Vbeta and 13 Jbeta primers were used. Using immunoSEQ multiplex PCR, the repertoire was profiled, and TCRdb retains in-frame clones only, with some absent. The data hold some 160,000 clones, with around 75% observed a single time. The specimen sequenced was PBMCs. All receptors derive from a man aged 55 to 69 in good health and CMV-seronegative.

This chain links TRBV2 with TRBJ2-5; 13 nucleotides line up with TRBD2. The germline V gene has CDR1 SNHLY and CDR2 FYNNEI. This CDR3 has 15 residues. The V segment lost 4 bases and the J segment 4 bases; nucleotides outside the gene matches: 3. CDR3 DNA sequence: TGTGCCAGCAGTGTACTAGCGGGAGGGCTAGAGACCCAGTACTTC. Translated: CASSVLAGGLETQYF.

This chain joins TRBV30 and TRBJ2-1, with a weak D call TRBD2 (7 bases). The V end was cut by 3 bases, the J end by 7 bases, with 16 bases between. Germline CDR1 is GTSNPN and CDR2 is SVGIG (reference sequence). This CDR3 spans 14 amino acids. CDR3 DNA sequence: TGTGCCTGGAGGGGGTGGAGCGGGACAAATGAGCAGTTCTTC. Translated, it gives CAWRGWSGTNEQFF.

The rearrangement links TRBV10-3 to TRBJ1-4; D perhaps matches TRBD1 (5 bases). The germline V gene has CDR1 ENHRY and CDR2 SYGVKD. Trimming took off 7 bases at V and 6 bases at J, with 12 bases between the two ends. The length of the CDR3 is 13 residues. This CDR3 reads CAINAGRDEKLFF. For the CDR3, the DNA is TGTGCCATCAACGCAGGGAGGGATGAAAAACTGTTTTTT.